This is a list of T cell receptor beta chains from one sample in a study of T cell responses to AZD1222 COVID-19 vaccine. The data were produced by immunoSEQ multiplex PCR, yet TCRdb's version contains in-frame clones alone and is incomplete. Seen here are approximately 110,000 clones, roughly 89% observed once, and the top ten hold about 40%. This material consisted of peripheral blood, taken 28 days after the second AZD1222 dose. These receptors were obtained from an adult who received the AZD1222 COVID-19 vaccine. Both conserved end residues are part of each CDR3. The order of the fields is V gene, clone size, D gene, J gene, CDR3 protein, CDR3 DNA. A D gene is named only where the DNA matches it firmly. Expanded clones are given a class, and other clones once, few, many or no size at all.

>TRBV21-1|NA|NA|TRBJ2-7
CASSNRDSIHEQYF
TGTGCCAGCAGCAACCGGGACAGCATTCACGAGCAGTACTTC
>TRBV4-1|NA|NA|TRBJ2-7
CASSQVGPAYEQYF
TGCGCCAGCAGCCAAGTGGGACCCGCCTACGAGCAGTACTTC
>TRBV18|NA|NA|TRBJ2-2
CASSPREAVGELFF
TGTGCCAGCTCGCCCAGGGAGGCGGTCGGGGAGCTGTTTTTT
>TRBV7-9|NA|TRBD1|TRBJ2-7
CASSPTGIPYEQYF
TGTGCCAGCAGCCCGACAGGGATACCCTACGAGCAGTACTTC
>TRBV28|NA|TRBD1|TRBJ1-6
CASSIRDRGNSPLHF
TGTGCCAGCAGTATCAGGGACAGGGGTAATTCACCCCTCCACTTT
>TRBV3-1/TRBV3-2|few|NA|TRBJ1-2
CASSQRNFNYGYTF
TGTGCCAGCAGCCAACGGAACTTTAACTATGGCTACACCTTC
>TRBV28|NA|NA|TRBJ1-3
CASPRGRPLGNTIYF
TGTGCCAGCCCGAGGGGCAGGCCTCTGGGAAACACCATATATTTT
>TRBV15|once|NA|TRBJ2-6
CATSRDRPAGANVLTF
TGTGCCACCAGCAGAGATCGTCCGGCTGGGGCCAACGTCCTGACTTTC
>TRBV27|once|NA|TRBJ1-4
CASSFAQLSGKLFF
TGTGCCAGCAGTTTTGCACAACTCTCCGGGAAACTGTTTTTT
>TRBV7-2|NA|NA|TRBJ1-5
CASTLTGNQPQHF
TGTGCCAGCACCTTGACAGGAAATCAGCCCCAGCATTTT
>TRBV5-1|NA|NA|TRBJ1-1
CASSLTSGNTEAFF
TGCGCCAGCAGCCTCACCTCAGGAAACACTGAAGCTTTCTTT
>TRBV4-1|few|NA|TRBJ1-5
CASSGLYSNQPQHF
TGCGCCAGCAGCGGTCTTTATAGCAATCAGCCCCAGCATTTT
>TRBV5-3|NA|TRBD1|TRBJ1-5
CARSLMGQGARQPQHF
TGTGCCAGAAGCTTGATGGGACAGGGGGCCCGTCAGCCCCAGCATTTT
>TRBV3-1/TRBV3-2|NA|NA|TRBJ1-4
CATSGSKGEKLFF
TGTGCCACCTCGGGCTCGAAAGGAGAAAAACTGTTTTTT
>TRBV3-1/TRBV3-2|NA|TRBD2|TRBJ2-2
CASSPRSGLAGVTGELFF
TGTGCCAGCAGCCCCCGATCGGGGCTAGCGGGAGTCACCGGGGAGCTGTTTTTT
>TRBV19|NA|NA|TRBJ2-1
CASSIGGAFNNEQFF
TGTGCCAGTAGTATTGGGGGAGCATTCAACAATGAGCAGTTCTTC
>TRBV4-2|NA|TRBD2|TRBJ2-2
CASSQDGTRGGGELFF
TGTGCCAGCAGCCAAGATGGGACTAGAGGGGGCGGGGAGCTGTTTTTT
>TRBV30|NA|NA|TRBJ1-1
CAYNLNTEAFF
TGTGCCTATAACCTGAACACTGAAGCTTTCTTT
>TRBV19|NA|TRBD1|TRBJ2-7
CASSFGTEISYEQYF
TGTGCCAGTAGTTTCGGGACAGAGATCTCCTACGAGCAGTACTTC
>TRBV18|NA|NA|TRBJ1-4
CASSPLPVATNEKLFF
TGTGCCAGCTCACCACTGCCCGTTGCAACTAATGAAAAACTGTTTTTT
>TRBV7-2|once|TRBD2|TRBJ2-7
CASSLRSGREQYF
TGTGCCAGCAGCTTACGTAGCGGGAGAGAGCAGTACTTC
>TRBV6-1|NA|NA|TRBJ2-7
CASSEYGGRTYEQYF
TGTGCCAGCAGTGAATACGGCGGACGAACTTACGAGCAGTACTTC
>TRBV7-2|NA|TRBD2|TRBJ2-7
CASSLRTSGLSSYEQYF
TGTGCCAGCAGCCTTCGGACTAGCGGCCTAAGCTCCTACGAGCAGTACTTC
>TRBV15|once|NA|TRBJ1-3
CATSRDSLTGNTIYF
TGTGCCACCAGCCGCGACAGCCTTACTGGAAACACCATATATTTT
>TRBV27|NA|TRBD1|TRBJ2-6
CASSFQGAPGANVLTF
TGTGCCAGCAGTTTCCAGGGGGCGCCTGGGGCCAACGTCCTGACTTTC
>TRBV7-6|NA|NA|TRBJ2-5
CASSLARAPNPETQYF
TGTGCCAGCAGCCTCGCCCGGGCTCCCAACCCAGAGACCCAGTACTTC
>TRBV2|NA|TRBD1|TRBJ2-1
CASRYEQGGYNEQFF
TGTGCCAGCAGATACGAACAGGGGGGATACAATGAGCAGTTCTTC
>TRBV7-9|NA|NA|TRBJ1-1
CASSLEGTLNTEAFF
TGTGCCAGCAGCTTAGAGGGCACGCTGAACACTGAAGCTTTCTTT
>TRBV5-1|once|NA|TRBJ2-7
CASSLVAASYEQYF
TGCGCCAGCAGCTTGGTGGCAGCCTCCTACGAGCAGTACTTC
>TRBV18|NA|NA|TRBJ1-5
CASSPSTGKNQPQHF
TGTGCCAGCTCACCATCGACCGGGAAGAATCAGCCCCAGCATTTT
>TRBV5-1|NA|TRBD1|TRBJ2-5
CASSRGQGEWETQYF
TGCGCCAGCAGCAGGGGACAGGGGGAATGGGAGACCCAGTACTTC
>TRBV5-1|NA|NA|TRBJ2-1
CASGPGTSDSEQFF
TGCGCCAGCGGGCCCGGGACTTCGGATAGTGAGCAGTTCTTC
>TRBV5-1|NA|NA|TRBJ2-2
CASSPTGNTGELFF
TGCGCCAGCAGCCCGACAGGGAACACCGGGGAGCTGTTTTTT
>TRBV7-9|NA|NA|TRBJ2-2
CASSPGLGGTGELFF
TGTGCCAGCAGCCCCGGACTAGGGGGGACCGGGGAGCTGTTTTTT
>TRBV4-1|NA|TRBD1|TRBJ2-7
CASSRVYDRGGYEQYF
TGCGCCAGCAGCCGAGTTTATGACAGGGGGGGCTACGAGCAGTACTTC
>TRBV18|NA|TRBD2|TRBJ2-1
CASSPGTSPYNEQFF
TGTGCCAGCTCACCGGGGACTAGCCCCTACAATGAGCAGTTCTTC
>TRBV3-1/TRBV3-2|NA|TRBD1|TRBJ2-7
CASSPFLGAGQGVIKQYF
TGTGCCAGCAGCCCGTTCCTCGGGGCGGGACAGGGGGTTATAAAGCAGTACTTC
>TRBV24-1|NA|NA|TRBJ1-5
CATSDFRQGQPQHF
TGTGCCACCAGTGATTTTCGGCAGGGCCAGCCCCAGCATTTT
>TRBV6-5|NA|NA|TRBJ2-7
CASSQDSSYEQYF
TGTGCCAGCAGCCAAGACAGCTCCTACGAGCAGTACTTC
>TRBV12-5|NA|NA|TRBJ2-1
CASGLLAEEQFF
TGTGCTAGTGGTTTGCTGGCGGAGGAGCAGTTCTTC
>TRBV29-1|NA|NA|TRBJ1-1
CSVDSPGTEAFF
TGCAGCGTCGATTCCCCCGGGACAGAAGCTTTCTTT
>TRBV2|once|TRBD1|TRBJ1-3
CASSAGTGGMGGNTIYF
TGTGCCAGCAGTGCCGGGACAGGGGGCATGGGAGGAAACACCATATATTTT
>TRBV2|NA|TRBD1|TRBJ1-3
CASTMDRGGNTIYF
TGTGCCAGCACCATGGACAGGGGGGGAAACACCATATATTTT